The rows below give T cell receptor beta chains drawn from one sample of a study of blood T cell repertoires in COVID-19. Only in-frame clones appear in the TCRdb table, and some are missing; sequencing was by immunoSEQ multiplex PCR. The sample includes about 350,000 clones, 86% of them seen just once. What was sequenced was peripheral blood. These receptors came from a woman between 55 and 75 years old with COVID-19, enrolled during active disease. Both conserved end residues are part of each CDR3. Each record gives: D gene, clone size, CDR3 length, V gene, J gene, CDR3 protein, CDR3 DNA. The D gene is left open where the match is weak. For some rows the clone size is stated as once, few or many, or as a class when expanded; others skip it.

>TRBD1|-|15|TRBV6-5|TRBJ1-5
CASRRGQGGNQPQHF
TGTGCCAGCAGAAGGGGACAGGGGGGCAATCAGCCCCAGCATTTT
>TRBD1|-|14|TRBV19|TRBJ1-4
CASTGGLLNEKLFF
TGTGCCTCCACAGGGGGCCTACTTAATGAAAAACTGTTTTTT
>TRBD1|-|15|TRBV7-3|TRBJ2-5
CASSPDRASQETQYF
TGTGCCAGCAGCCCGGACAGGGCATCACAAGAGACCCAGTACTTC
>TRBD1|-|14|TRBV6-9|TRBJ2-2
CARIVKGAAGELFF
TGTGCCAGGATAGTAAAGGGGGCGGCCGGGGAGCTGTTTTTT
>-|-|15|TRBV7-9|TRBJ1-2
CASSLDWAGDYGYTF
TGTGCCAGCAGCTTAGACTGGGCAGGGGACTATGGCTACACCTTC
>TRBD1|-|13|TRBV20-1|TRBJ1-1
CSASRTGMTEAFF
TGCAGTGCTAGTCGGACAGGGATGACTGAAGCTTTCTTT
>-|-|15|TRBV18|TRBJ2-7
CASSPPGRGSYEQYF
TGTGCCAGCTCACCACCTGGTAGGGGTTCCTACGAGCAGTACTTC
>TRBD1|-|15|TRBV7-9|TRBJ2-7
CASSSGTGRAYEQYF
TGTGCCAGCAGCTCGGGGACAGGGAGGGCCTACGAGCAGTACTTC
>TRBD2|-|16|TRBV7-8|TRBJ2-7
CASSLLRTAGSYEQYF
TGTGCCAGCAGCCTCCTGCGTACAGCGGGATCCTACGAGCAGTACTTC
>TRBD1|-|13|TRBV9|TRBJ1-2
CASSRRQGVGYTF
TGTGCCAGCAGTCGGCGACAGGGCGTCGGCTACACCTTC
>TRBD2|-|15|TRBV7-8|TRBJ2-5
CASTRGTSGSETQYF
TGTGCCAGCACCAGGGGGACTAGCGGTTCTGAGACCCAGTACTTC
>-|once|11|TRBV29-1|TRBJ2-7
CSVEDFYEQYF
TGCAGCGTTGAAGACTTCTACGAGCAGTACTTC
>TRBD1|few|18|TRBV24-1|TRBJ1-5
CATTSLPGQGASNQPQHF
TGTGCCACCACCTCCCTGCCGGGACAGGGGGCGAGCAATCAGCCCCAGCATTTT
>-|-|13|TRBV2|TRBJ1-1
CASTKGQNTEAFF
TGTGCCAGCACCAAAGGACAGAACACTGAAGCTTTCTTT
>TRBD2|once|15|TRBV9|TRBJ2-7
CASSALAGGPYEQYF
TGTGCCAGCAGCGCTCTAGCGGGGGGACCCTACGAGCAGTACTTC
>TRBD2|-|16|TRBV24-1|TRBJ2-1
CATSDRRGGTGNEQFF
TGTGCCACCAGTGATCGTCGGGGGGGCACAGGGAATGAGCAGTTCTTC
>-|-|14|TRBV21-1|TRBJ2-7
CASRSTGERYEQYF
TGTGCCAGCAGATCGACAGGGGAGCGCTACGAGCAGTACTTC
>-|-|12|TRBV12-3/TRBV12-4|TRBJ1-5
CASSLPSHSQHF
TGTGCCAGCAGCCTACCAAGTCATTCCCAGCATTTT
>TRBD1|-|16|TRBV7-3|TRBJ2-1
CASSLPGTGLKDEQFF
TGTGCCAGCAGCTTACCCGGGACAGGGCTTAAAGATGAGCAGTTCTTC
>-|few|16|TRBV18|TRBJ1-5
CASSPGTADSNQPQHF
TGTGCCAGCTCACCGGGGACTGCCGATAGCAATCAGCCCCAGCATTTT
>-|-|16|TRBV12-5|TRBJ2-7
CASGLVLGGNLYEQYF
TGTGCTAGTGGTTTGGTACTAGGGGGTAACCTCTACGAGCAGTACTTC
>TRBD2|-|15|TRBV28|TRBJ2-1
CASKRTSESYNEQFF
TGTGCCAGCAAACGGACTAGCGAATCCTACAATGAGCAGTTCTTC
>-|-|12|TRBV12-3/TRBV12-4|TRBJ1-2
CASSPQFYGYTF
TGTGCCAGCAGTCCCCAGTTCTATGGCTACACCTTC
>-|-|16|TRBV19|TRBJ2-4
CASSGGQGLAKNIQYF
TGTGCCAGTAGTGGAGGGCAGGGACTAGCCAAAAACATTCAGTACTTC
>TRBD2|-|15|TRBV29-1|TRBJ2-3
CSVVIAGPSTDTQYF
TGCAGCGTTGTGATAGCGGGGCCTAGCACAGATACGCAGTATTTT
>TRBD2|-|18|TRBV7-8|TRBJ2-1
CASSPRPLAGEGSVEQFF
TGTGCCAGCAGCCCCCGACCCTTAGCGGGGGAGGGCTCGGTAGAGCAGTTCTTC
>-|-|16|TRBV23-1|TRBJ1-1
CASSQPGLSLNTEAFF
TGCGCCAGCAGTCAACCAGGACTCAGCCTGAACACTGAAGCTTTCTTT
>TRBD1|-|14|TRBV6-5|TRBJ1-2
CASRTGTGNFGYTF
TGTGCCAGCAGAACCGGGACAGGGAATTTTGGCTACACCTTC
>-|once|14|TRBV4-1|TRBJ1-1
CASSQAPQVTEAFF
TGCGCCAGCAGCCAAGCGCCACAGGTCACTGAAGCTTTCTTT
>TRBD2|-|14|TRBV7-2|TRBJ2-3
CASSSRDYPGTQYF
TGTGCCAGCAGCTCTAGGGACTACCCCGGTACGCAGTATTTT
>TRBD1|-|16|TRBV13|TRBJ1-2
CASSLGLGTGGYGYTF
TGTGCCAGCAGCTTAGGCCTCGGGACAGGGGGGTATGGCTACACCTTC
>TRBD1|-|15|TRBV5-1|TRBJ1-6
CASSRQGADNSPLHF
TGCGCCAGCAGCCGACAGGGGGCGGATAATTCACCCCTCCACTTT
>-|few|13|TRBV10-3|TRBJ1-3
CAISDARGNTIYF
TGTGCCATCAGTGACGCGAGAGGAAACACCATATATTTT
>-|few|14|TRBV7-3|TRBJ2-3
CASSFRGAEDTQYF
TGTGCCAGCAGCTTCAGGGGCGCTGAAGATACGCAGTATTTT
>-|-|13|TRBV21-1|TRBJ1-2
CASSNGQGYGYTF
TGTGCCAGCAGCAATGGACAGGGATATGGCTACACCTTC
>-|-|14|TRBV19|TRBJ1-5
CASSPSTEGQPQHF
TGTGCCAGTAGTCCCTCAACAGAAGGTCAGCCCCAGCATTTT
>-|-|15|TRBV19|TRBJ1-2
CASSPGKGWTYGYTF
TGTGCCAGTAGTCCAGGGAAAGGGTGGACCTATGGCTACACCTTC
>-|-|14|TRBV7-9|TRBJ1-3
CASSLPGAGNTIYF
TGTGCCAGCAGCTTACCAGGGGCTGGAAACACCATATATTTT
>TRBD2|-|16|TRBV9|TRBJ2-3
CASSVQRGGPTDTQYF
TGTGCCAGCAGCGTTCAGCGGGGGGGCCCGACAGATACGCAGTATTTT
>TRBD1|-|14|TRBV19|TRBJ1-1
CASSMGTGAIEAFF
TGTGCCAGTAGTATGGGGACAGGGGCCATTGAAGCTTTCTTT
>TRBD2|-|15|TRBV7-3|TRBJ2-1
CASSSLGSGNNEQFF
TGTGCCAGCAGCTCTCTAGGCAGCGGGAACAATGAGCAGTTCTTC
>-|-|11|TRBV20-1|TRBJ2-1
CSAEVLVEQFF
TGCAGTGCCGAAGTCCTAGTAGAGCAGTTCTTC
>-|-|13|TRBV7-2|TRBJ1-1
CASSLIGGTEAFF
TGTGCCAGCAGCTTGATAGGGGGCACTGAAGCTTTCTTT
>TRBD2|-|16|TRBV7-3|TRBJ2-3
CASSLKGSGGRDTQYF
TGTGCCAGCAGCTTAAAGGGTAGCGGGGGGCGGGATACGCAGTATTTT
>TRBD2|once|13|TRBV6-5|TRBJ2-5
CASRVPSGETQYF
TGTGCCAGCAGAGTCCCTAGCGGGGAGACCCAGTACTTC
>-|-|15|TRBV10-2|TRBJ2-7
CASSAERGSTYEQYF
TGCGCCAGCAGTGCAGAGAGAGGGAGTACCTACGAGCAGTACTTC